This TCR beta chain was recorded in a study of post-analysis software for immune sequencing data. Germline V gene data show CDR1 as PRHDT and CDR2 as FYEKMQ (reference sequence). The V gene lost 5 bases and the J gene lost 5 bases, with 4 bases spanning the gap. The CDR3 runs 11 residues. This clonotype was detected only a few times. Its antigen is undetermined. Prepared libraries of TCR beta cDNA carried unique molecular identifiers. The source material, roughly 0.9 to 11 million T cells, gave rise to roughly 0.5 million cDNA molecules. TCRdb recomputed calls from the PCR reads with MiXCR, one row per CDR3 protein. The sample yields about 620,000 distinct CDR3 sequences, about 40% seen once. The study, taken as a whole, reports: Normalized Chao1 diversity was significantly lower in multiple sclerosis patients than in controls. A few TRBV segments, TRBV5-6, TRBV5-1 and TRBV20-1 among them, were found more frequent in patients than controls.

This TCR was recovered from a girl between 5 and 17 years old with multiple sclerosis. Specimen: blood. This chain uses TRBV13 with TRBJ2-1; unclear D gene. The DNA for the CDR3 is TGTGCCAGCAGCAACGACAATGAGCAGTTCTTC. Translation: CASSNDNEQFF.